These 13 T cell receptor beta chains originate from one sample sequenced in a study of blood T cell repertoires in COVID-19. This table comes from immunoSEQ multiplex PCR, and its TCRdb copy is limited to in-frame clones, with some not included. The sample gives around 230,000 clones, around 88% of which show up once; about 2.5% is in the top ten. The specimen sequenced was PBMCs or T cells enriched from blood (not recorded which). The receptor source for this set is a woman in her thirties or forties with acute COVID-19.

The V gene is TRBV24-1, the J gene TRBJ2-1; the match to TRBD1 covers 9 bases. Germline V lookup: CDR1 KGHDR, CDR2 SFDVKD. There are 16 residues in the CDR3. With 2 bases clipped from V and 7 bases from J, the junction kept 8 bases outside the gene matches. The CDR3 sequence is CATSDWGTGPRNEQFF. The CDR3 coding sequence is TGTGCCACCAGTGATTGGGGGACAGGGCCGAGAAATGAGCAGTTCTTC.

This chain joins TRBV6-5 and TRBJ2-7, with 10 bases identical to TRBD1. V trimming: 5 bases; J trimming: 3 bases; junction bases outside the gene matches: 7. This CDR3 is 15 amino acids long. Germline CDR1 and CDR2: MNHEY and SVGAGI. Here the CDR3 DNA reads TGTGCCAGCAGTAGGCGTGGACAGGGGGGCTACGAGCAGTACTTC. Amino acids: CASSRRGQGGYEQYF.

The CDR3 here is CASSSITGGFNEKLFF. CDR3 bases: TGTGCCAGCAGCTCCATTACAGGGGGATTTAATGAAAAACTGTTTTTT. The chain employs TRBV5-6 and TRBJ1-4; 8 bases agree with TRBD1. V lost 3 bases, J lost 4 bases, and 8 bases stayed unmatched. Germline CDR1 SGHDT, CDR2 YYEEEE. CDR3 length: 16 amino acids.

The rearrangement uses TRBV4-1 and TRBJ1-4, with 11 positions matching TRBD1. With V trimmed by 6 bases and J by 2 bases, 11 bases remained unmatched. The CDR3 loop spans 18 amino acids. CDR1 and CDR2 (germline): MGHRA, YSYEKL. The CDR3 region is CASSPGQGALDTNEKLFF. CDR3 DNA sequence: TGCGCCAGCAGTCCCGGACAGGGGGCCCTGGATACTAATGAAAAACTGTTTTTT.

This CDR3 reads CASSWTGGDSNQPQHF. The CDR3, as DNA: TGCGCCAGCAGTTGGACAGGGGGGGATAGCAATCAGCCCCAGCATTTT. J is TRBJ1-5 and V is TRBV10-2; 10 nucleotides align to TRBD1. The trim removed 5 bases at V and 0 bases at J, leaving 4 bases unmatched. CDR1 and CDR2 from the germline V gene are WSHSY and SAAADI. The CDR3 covers 16 residues.

The chain joins TRBV5-4 to TRBJ1-1; 11 bases line up with TRBD1. V was clipped by 4 bases and J by 5 bases; unmatched bases: 7. This CDR3 spans 15 amino acids. Germline loops: CDR1 SGHNT, CDR2 YYREEE (reference sequence). CDR3 bases: TGTGCCAGCAGCCCTGGTGGACAGGGGGCTACTGAAGCTTTCTTT. Translation gives CASSPGGQGATEAFF.

The rearrangement uses TRBV7-2 and TRBJ1-6, with a possible D match to TRBD1 (5 bases). Trimming removed 6 bases at V and 6 bases at J, with 15 bases between. CDR3 length: 15 amino acids. CDR1 is SGHTA, CDR2 FQGNSA, per germline. CDR3 DNA sequence: TGTGCCAGCAGTCAACGACAGCTCTCTAATTCACCCCTCCACTTT. It translates to CASSQRQLSNSPLHF.

V is TRBV5-6 and J is TRBJ2-2; 10 bases agree with TRBD1. The CDR3 contains 16 residues. V gave up 4 bases and J gave up 4 bases; unmatched junction bases: 7. Germline values: CDR1 SGHDT, CDR2 YYEEEE. This CDR3 reads CASSRETGGRTGELFF. For the CDR3, the DNA is TGTGCCAGCAGCCGCGAGACAGGGGGCCGCACCGGGGAGCTGTTTTTT. The complete variable domain, with remaining parts taken from reference TRBV5-6 and TRBJ2-2, reads DAGVTQSPTHLIKTRGQQVTLRCSPKSGHDTVSWYQQALGQGPQFIFQYYEEEERQRGNFPDRFSGHQFPNYSSELNVNALLLGDSALYLCASSRETGGRTGELFFGEGSRLTVL.

The chain is built from TRBV14 and TRBJ1-6, with 7 positions matching TRBD1. J lost 5 bases, V lost 1 base, and 2 bases had no gene match. The CDR3 consists of 15 residues. Per the germline V gene, CDR1 is SGHDN and CDR2 is FVKESK. The CDR3 bases are TGTGCCAGCAGCCAAGGACAGGGTCATAATTCACCCCTCCACTTT. Its protein product is CASSQGQGHNSPLHF.

The rearrangement uses TRBV11-3 and TRBJ2-7, with D tentatively TRBD1 (6 bases). V lost 4 bases and J 6 bases, leaving 10 bases between the germline ends. Germline V gene data show CDR1 as SGHNT and CDR2 as YENEEA. This CDR3 is 12 amino acids long. The CDR3 region is CASSSGTTEQYV. CDR3 bases: TGTGCCAGCAGCTCCGGGACAACCGAGCAGTACGTC.

The gene calls are TRBV5-1 and TRBJ2-5; weak D call: TRBD1 (5 bases). Per the germline V gene, CDR1 is SGHRS and CDR2 is YFSETQ. Trimming pared 5 bases from V and 5 bases from J, leaving 7 bases between. This CDR3 comprises 11 residues. CDR3 DNA: TGCGCCAGCAGGGGGCTGGAGACCCAGTACTTC. This translates into CASRGLETQYF.

This rearrangement joins TRBV2 to TRBJ2-5; D uncertain. V lost 6 bases to trimming and J lost 4 bases, with 12 bases between them. This CDR3 region has 13 residues. CDR1 is SNHLY and CDR2 is FYNNEI in the germline V gene. CDR3 sequence reads: CASSEIDSETQYF. The CDR3 DNA is TGTGCCAGCAGCGAAATTGACTCAGAGACCCAGTACTTC.

The chain combines TRBV19 with TRBJ2-2; D remains ambiguous. The CDR3 is made up of 14 amino acids. Per the germline V gene, CDR1 is LNHDA and CDR2 is SQIVND (reference sequence). V gave up 4 bases and J gave up 2 bases, with 8 bases separating them. CDR3 DNA: TGTGCCAGTAGTACCCAAATTAACACCGGGGAGCTGTTTTTT. Translation: CASSTQINTGELFF.